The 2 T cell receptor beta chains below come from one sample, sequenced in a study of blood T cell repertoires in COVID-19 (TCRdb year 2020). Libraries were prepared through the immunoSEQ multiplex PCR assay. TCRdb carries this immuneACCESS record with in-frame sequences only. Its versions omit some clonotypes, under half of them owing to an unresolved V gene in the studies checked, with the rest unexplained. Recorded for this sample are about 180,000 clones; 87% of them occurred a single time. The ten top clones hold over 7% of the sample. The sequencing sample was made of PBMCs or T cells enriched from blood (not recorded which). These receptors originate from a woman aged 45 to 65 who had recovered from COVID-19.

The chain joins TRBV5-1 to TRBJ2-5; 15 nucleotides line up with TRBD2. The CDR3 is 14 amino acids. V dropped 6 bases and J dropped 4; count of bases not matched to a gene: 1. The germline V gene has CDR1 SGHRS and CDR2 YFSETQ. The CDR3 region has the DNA TGCGCCAGCACGGGACTAGCGGGAGGAGAGACCCAGTACTTC. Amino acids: CASTGLAGGETQYF.

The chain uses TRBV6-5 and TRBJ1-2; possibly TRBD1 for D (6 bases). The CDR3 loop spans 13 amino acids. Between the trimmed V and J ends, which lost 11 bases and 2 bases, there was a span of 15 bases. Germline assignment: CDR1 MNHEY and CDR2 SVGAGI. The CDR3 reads CAVQDRSNYGYTF. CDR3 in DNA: TGTGCCGTACAAGACAGGTCCAACTATGGCTACACCTTC.